The present TCR beta chain was sequenced within a study of cytomegalovirus exposure and HLA in healthy donors. Across the study: Among the approximately 400 genotyped donors, 81% were placed in the Caucasian-associated ancestry cluster.

Each donor was healthy, and each was a bone marrow donor. The PCR ran on 60 Vbeta and 13 Jbeta primers. Data came from immunoSEQ multiplex PCR; TCRdb stores just in-frame clones and leaves some out. The data hold 130,000 or so clones, with about 80% observed a single time. Between the trimmed V and J ends, which lost 0 bases and 4 bases, there was a span of 10 bases. This CDR3 region has 14 residues. Looked up from germline, CDR1 is SGDLS and CDR2 is YYNGEE. The chain recombines TRBV9 with TRBJ2-5; tentatively, D is TRBD1 (6 bases). The sequence came from a woman aged 45-59 years in good health and CMV-seropositive. The sequencing sample was made of PBMCs. CDR3 in amino acids: CASSVAGGLETQYF. The CDR3 DNA reads TGTGCCAGCAGCGTAGCTGGGGGCTTAGAGACCCAGTACTTC. The whole variable domain, filled in from reference TRBV9 and TRBJ2-5, reads DSGVTQTPKHLITATGQRVTLRCSPRSGDLSVYWYQQSLDQGLQFLIQYYNGEERAKGNILERFSAQQFPDLHSELNLSSLELGDSALYFCASSVAGGLETQYFGPGTRLLVL.